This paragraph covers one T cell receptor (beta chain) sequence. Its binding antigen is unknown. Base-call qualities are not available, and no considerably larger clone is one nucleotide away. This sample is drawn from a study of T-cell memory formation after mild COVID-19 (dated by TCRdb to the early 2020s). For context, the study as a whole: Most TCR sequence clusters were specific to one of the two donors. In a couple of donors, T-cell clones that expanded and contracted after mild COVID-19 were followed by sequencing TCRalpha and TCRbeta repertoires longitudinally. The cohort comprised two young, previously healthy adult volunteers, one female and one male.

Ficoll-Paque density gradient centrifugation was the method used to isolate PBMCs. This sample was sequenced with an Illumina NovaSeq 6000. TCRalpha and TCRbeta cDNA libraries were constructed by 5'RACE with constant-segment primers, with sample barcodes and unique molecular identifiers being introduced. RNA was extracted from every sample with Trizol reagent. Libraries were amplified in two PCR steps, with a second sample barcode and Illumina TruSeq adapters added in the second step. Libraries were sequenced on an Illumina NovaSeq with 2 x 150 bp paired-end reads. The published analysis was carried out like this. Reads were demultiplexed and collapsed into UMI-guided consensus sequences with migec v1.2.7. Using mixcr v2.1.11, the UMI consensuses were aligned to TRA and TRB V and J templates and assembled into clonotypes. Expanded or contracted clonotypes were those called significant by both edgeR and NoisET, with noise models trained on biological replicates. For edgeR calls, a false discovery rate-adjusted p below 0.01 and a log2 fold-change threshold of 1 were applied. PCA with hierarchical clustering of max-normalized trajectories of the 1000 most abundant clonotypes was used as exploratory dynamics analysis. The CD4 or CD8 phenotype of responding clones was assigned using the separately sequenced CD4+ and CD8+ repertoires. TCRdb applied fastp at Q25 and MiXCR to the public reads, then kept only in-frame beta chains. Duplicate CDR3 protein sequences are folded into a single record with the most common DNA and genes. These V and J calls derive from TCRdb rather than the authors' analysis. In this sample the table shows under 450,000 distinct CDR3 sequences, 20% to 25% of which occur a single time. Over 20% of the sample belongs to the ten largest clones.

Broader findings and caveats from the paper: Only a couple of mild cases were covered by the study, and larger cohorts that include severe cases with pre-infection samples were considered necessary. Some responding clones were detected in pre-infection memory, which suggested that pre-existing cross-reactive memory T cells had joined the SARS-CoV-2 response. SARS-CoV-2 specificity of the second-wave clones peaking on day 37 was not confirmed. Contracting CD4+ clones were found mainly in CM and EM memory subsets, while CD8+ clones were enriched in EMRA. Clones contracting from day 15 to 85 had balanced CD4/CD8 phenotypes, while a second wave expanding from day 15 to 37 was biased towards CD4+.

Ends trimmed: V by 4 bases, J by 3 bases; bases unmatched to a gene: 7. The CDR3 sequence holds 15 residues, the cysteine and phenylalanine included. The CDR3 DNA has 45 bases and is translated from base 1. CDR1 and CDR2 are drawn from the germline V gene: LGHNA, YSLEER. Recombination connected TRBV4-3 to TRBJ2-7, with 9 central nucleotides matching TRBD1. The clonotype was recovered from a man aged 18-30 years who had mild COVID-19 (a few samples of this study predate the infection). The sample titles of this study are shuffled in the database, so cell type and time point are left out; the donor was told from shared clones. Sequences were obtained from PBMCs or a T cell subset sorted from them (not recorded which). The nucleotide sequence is TGCGCCAGCAGCCCTCACGGGACAGGGAGCTACGAGCAGTACTTC. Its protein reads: CASSPHGTGSYEQYF.